This TCR beta chain was obtained from a study of CD8+ T cells in alopecia areata. Study findings and constraints: Relative to normal scalp, lesional scalp, especially alopecia totalis/universalis, showed higher clonality.

CDR1 and CDR2 from the germline V gene are SGDLS and YYNGEE. This CDR3 is 16 amino acids long. J was trimmed by 3 bases and V by 4 bases; bases with no gene match: 11. Extracted RNA was reverse transcribed, and the resulting cDNA served as sequencing template. Assay: immunoSEQ multiplex PCR; the TCRdb copy retains only in-frame clones and omits some. This sample carries under 300,000 clones, about two thirds of them seen once, and the ten largest clones take approximately 1.2%. Regarding this clone: Antigen unknown.

The receptor was isolated from a human donor with alopecia areata. This chain connects TRBV9 to TRBJ2-3; 7 positions match TRBD1. The source was CD4+ T cells sorted from blood, collected at week 0. The CDR3 bases are TGTGCCAGCAGCCCACAAACAGGGGCGAGGACAGATACGCAGTATTTT. Its protein is CASSPQTGARTDTQYF.